The rows below give T cell receptor beta chains drawn from one sample of a study of blood T cell repertoires in COVID-19. Sequencing used immunoSEQ multiplex PCR; TCRdb keeps in-frame clones, though not all of them. The sample records about 500,000 clones, roughly nine tenths being singletons. Material: peripheral blood. Receptor source: a woman aged 50 to 65 with COVID-19, enrolled during active disease. Each CDR3 is given with its conserved first and last residue. Each record gives: clone size, V gene, D gene, J gene, CDR3 protein, CDR3 DNA. D genes are given only for firm matches. Size tells how often a clone was seen (once, few, many) or the class of an expanded clone, and some rows leave it out.

.,TRBV5-5,.,TRBJ2-7,CASSLARAAIGSAEQYF,TGTGCCAGCAGCTTGGCCCGAGCGGCTATTGGATCAGCCGAGCAGTACTTC
.,TRBV7-3,.,TRBJ2-2,CASSPTANTGELFF,TGTGCCAGCAGCCCTACCGCGAACACCGGGGAGCTGTTTTTT
.,TRBV13,TRBD2,TRBJ2-6,CASSSQRGGDRFGANVLTF,TGTGCCAGCAGCTCTCAACGGGGGGGAGATCGGTTTGGGGCCAACGTCCTGACTTTC
.,TRBV9,TRBD1,TRBJ2-2,CASSVGTGINRYTGELFF,TGTGCCAGCAGCGTGGGGACAGGGATTAACAGATACACCGGGGAGCTGTTTTTT
few,TRBV10-3,TRBD1,TRBJ1-2,CAIRPRGTGVGYTF,TGTGCCATCAGGCCACGAGGGACAGGGGTGGGCTACACCTTC
few,TRBV18,TRBD2,TRBJ2-5,CASSSRGGGADETQYF,TGTGCCAGCTCCTCCCGGGGCGGGGGGGCCGACGAGACCCAGTACTTC
.,TRBV11-2,.,TRBJ1-3,CASSLDLGGPIYF,TGTGCCAGCAGCTTAGACCTCGGGGGTCCCATATATTTT
.,TRBV28,TRBD1,TRBJ1-2,CASSTYRGNYGYTF,TGTGCCAGCAGTACCTACAGGGGGAACTATGGCTACACCTTC
.,TRBV7-9,TRBD1,TRBJ1-1,CASSTIQGAAFF,TGTGCCAGCAGCACGATACAGGGGGCAGCTTTCTTT
.,TRBV7-9,TRBD2,TRBJ2-3,CASSLGLAVTTDTQYF,TGTGCCAGCAGCCTTGGACTAGCGGTGACCACAGATACGCAGTATTTT
.,TRBV18,.,TRBJ2-3,CASSPPEAPRDTQYF,TGTGCCAGCTCACCACCGGAGGCCCCGAGAGATACGCAGTATTTT
.,TRBV5-5,TRBD1,TRBJ2-7,CASSSILGQGQYEQYF,TGTGCCAGCAGCTCTATCCTGGGACAGGGTCAATACGAGCAGTACTTC
.,TRBV6-2/TRBV6-3,TRBD1,TRBJ2-7,CASSGGTGFRSYEQYF,TGTGCCAGCAGTGGTGGGACAGGCTTTAGGTCCTACGAGCAGTACTTC
.,TRBV30,.,TRBJ2-7,CAWSDGAKQYF,TGTGCCTGGAGTGATGGGGCCAAGCAGTACTTC
.,TRBV6-5,TRBD2,TRBJ2-1,CASIRAGDSYNEQFF,TGTGCCAGCATCCGAGCGGGGGACTCCTACAATGAGCAGTTCTTC
.,TRBV28,.,TRBJ2-1,CAGGASYNEQFF,TGTGCCGGGGGGGCGTCCTACAATGAGCAGTTCTTC
.,TRBV30,TRBD1,TRBJ2-7,CAWSPGTGNHEQYF,TGTGCCTGGAGCCCCGGGACAGGGAACCACGAGCAGTACTTC
once,TRBV6-2/TRBV6-3,TRBD1,TRBJ2-3,CASSYPSRDRSSSTDTQYF,TGTGCCAGCAGTTACCCGTCGCGGGACAGGTCATCTAGCACAGATACGCAGTATTTT
.,TRBV19,.,TRBJ1-1,CASSKDRSVRIAEAFF,TGTGCCAGTAGTAAGGACAGAAGCGTCAGAATCGCTGAAGCTTTCTTT
.,TRBV9,.,TRBJ1-6,CASSVDWGGGNSPLHF,TGTGCCAGCAGCGTAGACTGGGGAGGAGGGAATTCACCCCTCCACTTT
.,TRBV10-1,.,TRBJ1-1,CASSEFQGIGTEAFF,TGCGCCAGCAGTGAGTTTCAGGGGATCGGCACTGAAGCTTTCTTT
.,TRBV5-1,.,TRBJ2-7,CASSLEPIYEQYF,TGCGCCAGCAGCTTGGAACCTATCTACGAGCAGTACTTC
.,TRBV19,TRBD1,TRBJ1-4,CASSSHRTGRDEKLFF,TGTGCCAGTAGTTCGCACAGGACAGGGCGAGATGAAAAACTGTTTTTT
.,TRBV28,TRBD2,TRBJ2-4,CASSLRLAAPGENIQYF,TGTGCCAGCAGTTTACGGCTAGCGGCCCCCGGGGAGAACATTCAGTACTTC
.,TRBV12-3/TRBV12-4,.,TRBJ1-1,CASSFAGTEAFF,TGTGCCAGCAGTTTCGCGGGTACTGAAGCTTTCTTT
.,TRBV6-6,.,TRBJ1-4,CASSRPDWSSNEKLFF,TGTGCCAGCAGTCGACCGGACTGGAGTTCTAATGAAAAACTGTTTTTT
.,TRBV29-1,.,TRBJ1-3,CSGQESSGNTIYF,TGCAGCGGACAGGAAAGCTCTGGAAACACCATATATTTT
.,TRBV29-1,TRBD1,TRBJ1-1,CSALKGTGGRVAEAFF,TGCAGCGCCCTGAAGGGGACAGGGGGCAGGGTCGCTGAAGCTTTCTTT
.,TRBV28,TRBD1,TRBJ1-1,CASSVTGGVVNTEAFF,TGTGCCAGCAGTGTAACAGGGGGAGTTGTGAACACTGAAGCTTTCTTT